The present entry profiles one T cell receptor (beta chain) with its context. This entry is derived from a study of shared clonotypes between healthy human individuals. CD8 cells classed as naive were CD45RO-negative and positively selected for CCR7, excluding terminally differentiated effector memory CD45RA+ cells. Clones were sequenced by immunoSEQ multiplex PCR, and TCRdb holds only the in-frame ones, with some missing. The profile shows millions of clones, approximately 94% of them singletons. V gave up 6 bases and J gave up 8 bases, with 25 bases separating them. Germline-derived CDR1 and CDR2 are KGHSH and LQKENI. The CDR3 is made up of 17 amino acids.

Sequenced material: naive CD8+ T cells from PBMCs. The sequence was obtained from a man between 18 and 35 years old in good health. Some clones in this sample may be carry-over from other donors' samples. The V and J genes are TRBV18 and TRBJ1-4; tentatively, D is TRBD1 (5 bases). CDR3 residues: CASSPTAGILSGEKLFF. The CDR3, as DNA: TGTGCCAGCTCGCCAACCGCCGGGATATTGTCAGGGGAAAAACTGTTTTTT. Combining the CDR3 with reference TRBV18 and TRBJ1-4 gives the whole variable domain NAGVMQNPRHLVRRRGQEARLRCSPMKGHSHVYWYRQLPEEGLKFMVYLQKENIIDESGMPKERFSAEFPKEGPSILRIQQVVRGDSAAYFCASSPTAGILSGEKLFFGSGTQLSVL.